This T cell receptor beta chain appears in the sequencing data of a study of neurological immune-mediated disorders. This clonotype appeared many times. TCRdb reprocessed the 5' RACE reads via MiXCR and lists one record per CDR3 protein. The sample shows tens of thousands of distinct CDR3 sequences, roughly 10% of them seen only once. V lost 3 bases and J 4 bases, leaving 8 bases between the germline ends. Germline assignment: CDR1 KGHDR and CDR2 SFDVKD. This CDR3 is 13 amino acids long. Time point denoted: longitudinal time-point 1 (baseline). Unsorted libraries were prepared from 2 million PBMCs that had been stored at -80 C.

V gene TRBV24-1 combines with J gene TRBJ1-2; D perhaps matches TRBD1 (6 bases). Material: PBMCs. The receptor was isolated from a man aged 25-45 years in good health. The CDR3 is CATSDPDSYGYTF. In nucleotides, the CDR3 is TGTGCCACCAGTGATCCGGACAGCTATGGCTACACCTTC.